This T cell receptor beta chain was observed in a study of CD8 T cells in Susac syndrome. Sequencing of TCR beta, carried out with a high-throughput approach, was applied to CD8+ and CD4+ T cells from the blood. The authors negatively isolated CD8+ and CD4+ T cells and FACS-enriched TEMRA cells. It was with random hexamers that 0.5 to 1 ug RNA was reverse transcribed. Amplification of TCR beta CDR3 by immunoSEQ multiplex PCR spanned 54 Vbeta and 13 Jbeta. TCRdb used MiXCR to reprocess the immunoSEQ multiplex PCR reads, holding one entry per CDR3 protein. The table lists around 130,000 distinct CDR3 sequences, about 93% of them singletons, with approximately 0.24% in the top ten. CDR1 is LGHNA, CDR2 YSLEER, per germline. V was cut by 1 base and J by 3 bases, with 7 bases left in between. The CDR3 runs 13 residues.

Sequences were obtained from CD8+ T cells from PBMCs. The receptor was isolated from a human donor with multiple sclerosis. The chain is built from TRBV4-3 and TRBJ2-7; D is ambiguous. The CDR3 loop reads CASSQVVDYEQYF. The CDR3 region has the DNA TGCGCCAGCAGCCAAGTCGTAGACTACGAGCAGTACTTC.